The 22 T cell receptor beta chains presented below share a single source sample, sequenced in a study of blood T cell repertoires in COVID-19. Profiling relied on immunoSEQ multiplex PCR, and the TCRdb table lists in-frame clones only, not all of them. The sample gives roughly 240,000 clones, about 83% of which show up once; 5% to 7% is in the top ten. Sequenced: peripheral blood. All receptors derive from a woman older than 75 with COVID-19, enrolled during active disease.

V usage is TRBV3-1 (or the pseudogene TRBV3-2) and J usage is TRBJ1-4, with TRBD1 matching 9 bases. V trimming: 2 bases; J trimming: 7 bases; junction bases outside the gene matches: 5. The CDR3 totals 15 residues. Germline lookup yields CDR1 LGHDT and CDR2 YNNKEL (reference sequence). The CDR3 sequence is CASSQPGTGIEKLFF. The CDR3 nucleotides read TGTGCCAGCAGCCAACCCGGGACAGGGATTGAAAAACTGTTTTTT.

This clone has a handful of counts. This chain joins TRBV21-1 and TRBJ2-1; the DNA was not compared with TRBD2, the D call given in the table. TRBV21-1 is reported as a pseudogene. There are 13 residues in the CDR3. CDR3 loop: CATILGGPNEQFF. DNA for the CDR3: TGTGCCACCATCCTGGGGGGGCCTAATGAGCAGTTCTTC.

The chain uses TRBV6-5 and TRBJ1-1; D is unresolved. Trimming pared 6 bases from V and 0 bases from J, leaving 8 bases between. Germline assignment: CDR1 MNHEY and CDR2 SVGAGI. This CDR3 spans 13 amino acids. CDR3 DNA: TGTGCCAGCAGCAACAACATGAACACTGAAGCTTTCTTT. As protein: CASSNNMNTEAFF.

V is TRBV6-6 and J is TRBJ2-7, with 11 bases fitting TRBD1. This CDR3 has 15 amino acids. Trimming took 2 bases from V and 4 from J; bases not matched to a gene: 4. Germline V gene data show CDR1 as MNHNY and CDR2 as SVGAGI (reference sequence). The CDR3 sequence is CASSYRTGGVYEQYF. CDR3 nucleotide sequence: TGTGCCAGCAGTTACCGGACAGGGGGCGTATACGAGCAGTACTTC.

This clone was seen once. The V gene is TRBV18, the J gene TRBJ2-4; 8 bases align to TRBD1. Germline loops: CDR1 KGHSH, CDR2 LQKENI. This CDR3 region has 13 residues. V lost 5 bases to trimming and J lost 9 bases; unmatched junction nucleotides: 6. This CDR3 reads CASSTITGGIQYF. As DNA, the CDR3 is TGTGCCAGCTCAACTATTACAGGGGGCATTCAGTACTTC.

V usage is TRBV28 and J usage is TRBJ2-7; maybe TRBD2 (5 bases). The CDR3 is 14 residues long. Trimming removed 7 bases from V and 2 bases from J, with 15 bases in between. Germline V lookup: CDR1 MDHEN, CDR2 SYDVKM. The CDR3: CASTTTGIPYEQYF. In DNA, the CDR3 is TGTGCCAGCACCACTACCGGGATACCCTACGAGCAGTACTTC.

The chain recombines TRBV2 with TRBJ2-7; 7 bases are a match to TRBD2. Germline loops: CDR1 SNHLY, CDR2 FYNNEI. V dropped 7 bases and J dropped 0; count of bases not matched to a gene: 15. There are 17 residues in the CDR3. The CDR3 region has the DNA TGTGCCAGCACCAAGCCCCAAATATTAGCGGGCTCCTACGAGCAGTACTTC. Its translation: CASTKPQILAGSYEQYF.

The V gene is TRBV28, the J gene TRBJ2-3; 12 bases align to TRBD2. The CDR3 sequence is 19 residues long. Germline V lookup: CDR1 MDHEN, CDR2 SYDVKM. The junction had 14 bases not matched to a gene; V was cut back by 6 bases and J by 1 base. The CDR3 coding sequence is TGTGCCAGCAGGCGTACCAGTCTACTAGCGGGGGGACGCACAGATACGCAGTATTTT. Its translation: CASRRTSLLAGGRTDTQYF.

The chain links TRBV18 to TRBJ2-6; 10 bases fit TRBD1. The germline gives CDR1 KGHSH, CDR2 LQKENI. CDR3 size: 19 residues. Trimming removed 4 bases from V and 0 bases from J; junction bases left unmatched: 9. This CDR3 is CASSRNTGTGVSGANVLTF. As DNA, the CDR3 is TGTGCCAGCTCACGAAATACTGGGACAGGGGTCTCTGGGGCCAACGTCCTGACTTTC.

The CDR3 nucleotides read TGCGCCAGCAGCTTGCCGTATCCGAACACCGGGGAGCTGTTTTTT. The encoded protein is CASSLPYPNTGELFF. The J gene is TRBJ2-2, the V gene TRBV5-1; D unresolved. This CDR3 has 15 amino acids. The germline V gene has CDR1 SGHRS and CDR2 YFSETQ. The V end was cut by 1 base, the J end by 0 bases, with 7 bases between.

The J gene is TRBJ1-4, the V gene TRBV7-9; 7 positions agree with TRBD1. V was clipped by 6 bases and J by 0 bases; unmatched bases: 7. Per the germline V gene, CDR1 is SEHNR and CDR2 is FQNEAQ (reference sequence). The CDR3 runs to 16 residues. The CDR3 nucleotides read TGTGCCAGCAGTTCGAACAGGGGTTCAACTAATGAAAAACTGTTTTTT. Translating it yields CASSSNRGSTNEKLFF.

This chain joins TRBV2 and TRBJ2-1; D remains unclear. The CDR3 totals 15 residues. The V gene's germline CDR1 is SNHLY and CDR2 FYNNEI. V was cut by 4 bases and J by 3 bases, with 13 bases left in between. CDR3 sequence: CASSAEDTLYNEQFF. CDR3 DNA: TGTGCCAGCAGTGCTGAAGATACTCTCTACAATGAGCAGTTCTTC.

V gene TRBV5-1 combines with J gene TRBJ2-2; a weak D match, TRBD2 (7 bases). This CDR3 is built from 15 residues. The germline CDR1 and CDR2 sequences are SGHRS and YFSETQ. V was cut by 4 bases and J by 6 bases, with 16 bases left in between. This chain's CDR3 is CASSTRGGPSGELFF. Written as DNA, the CDR3 is TGCGCCAGCAGCACAAGGGGGGGGCCGTCCGGGGAGCTGTTTTTT. The variable domain in full, with the rest retrieved from reference TRBV5-1 and TRBJ2-2, is KAGVTQTPRYLIKTRGQQVTLSCSPISGHRSVSWYQQTPGQGLQFLFEYFSETQRNKGNFPGRFSGRQFSNSRSEMNVSTLELGDSALYLCASSTRGGPSGELFFGEGSRLTVL.

This chain uses TRBV6-5 with TRBJ1-5, with D hard to call. The CDR3 loop spans 14 amino acids. Trimming stripped 4 bases from V and 0 bases from J, with 7 bases between. The germline V gene encodes CDR1 MNHEY and CDR2 SVGAGI. CDR3 DNA sequence: TGTGCCAGCAGTTTCCAATCTAGCAATCAGCCCCAGCATTTT. Its translation is CASSFQSSNQPQHF.

This chain links TRBV7-8 with TRBJ2-4; D perhaps matches TRBD1 (6 bases). V lost 1 base and J lost 2, with 12 bases in between. CDR1 is SGHVS, CDR2 FQNEAQ, per germline. CDR3 size: 16 residues. DNA of the CDR3: TGTGCCAGCAGCTTAGAACAGGGTAGGACCAAAAACATTCAGTACTTC. This gives the protein CASSLEQGRTKNIQYF.

The chain carries TRBV11-2 and TRBJ1-5; 7 bases are a match to TRBD1. Germline loops: CDR1 SGHAT, CDR2 FQNNGV. With 4 bases clipped from V and 1 base from J, the junction kept 4 bases outside the gene matches. The CDR3 contains 15 residues. Here the CDR3 reads CASSSGQKSNQPQHF. The CDR3 DNA reads TGTGCCAGCAGCTCGGGACAGAAAAGCAATCAGCCCCAGCATTTT.

The chain joins TRBV19 to TRBJ1-1; D might be TRBD1 (5 bases). Trimming removed 4 bases from V and 1 base from J, with 16 bases in between. The length of the CDR3 is 16 residues. Germline-derived CDR1 and CDR2 are LNHDA and SQIVND (reference sequence). CDR3 DNA sequence: TGTGCCAGTAGTACCGGGGGGGAACTACGGAACACTGAAGCTTTCTTT. It specifies CASSTGGELRNTEAFF.

This chain links TRBV28 with TRBJ1-5; no definite D call. Germline V CDR1 and CDR2: MDHEN, SYDVKM. The CDR3 spans 12 residues. V lost 10 bases and J 0 bases, leaving 7 bases between the germline ends. CDR3 loop: CATTYSNQPQHF. CDR3 nucleotide sequence: TGTGCCACCACATATAGCAATCAGCCCCAGCATTTT.

This chain links TRBV4-2 with TRBJ1-4; D is uncertain. The V end lost 0 bases, the J end lost 3 bases, and 23 bases lay between the germline ends. Germline V CDR1 and CDR2: LGHNA, YNFKEQ. The CDR3 is made up of 20 amino acids. CDR3 sequence (DNA): TGTGCCAGCAGCCAAGAAGGTAAGACCCCGGGCGAGGGAGCTAATGAAAAACTGTTTTTT. The encoded protein is CASSQEGKTPGEGANEKLFF.

This chain's CDR3 is CASSGATGSGNTIYF. CDR3 sequence (DNA): TGTGCCAGCAGTGGGGCGACCGGCTCTGGAAACACCATATATTTT. This sequence joins TRBV9 and TRBJ1-3, with D possibly TRBD1 on 5 matching bases. Germline CDR1 reads SGDLS; CDR2 reads YYNGEE. This CDR3 is 15 amino acids long. The V gene lost 5 bases and the J gene lost 0 bases, with 12 bases spanning the gap.

The chain carries TRBV7-2 and TRBJ1-3; 8 nucleotides align to TRBD1. After removal of 5 bases from V and 7 bases from J, the junction contained 4 bases not matched to a gene. The length of the CDR3 is 13 residues. Per the germline V gene, CDR1 is SGHTA and CDR2 is FQGNSA. CDR3 coding DNA: TGTGCCAGCAGCCAGGGGGCTTGGAACACCATATATTTT. It translates to CASSQGAWNTIYF.

V usage is TRBV28 and J usage is TRBJ1-6, with 7 bases aligning to TRBD1. Germline CDR1 reads MDHEN; CDR2 reads SYDVKM. V trimming: 1 base; J trimming: 10 bases; junction bases outside the gene matches: 13. The CDR3 length is 17 residues. Here the CDR3 DNA reads TGTGCCAGCAGTTTATTGGTAGGGGGCAATACTAACTCACCCCTCCACTTT. As protein: CASSLLVGGNTNSPLHF.